These T cell receptor beta chains were read from a single sample in a study of blood T cells in healthy people across ages. TCRdb re-analysed the 5' RACE reads in MiXCR, keeping a single row per CDR3 protein. Of 500,000 to 600,000 distinct CDR3 sequences listed, roughly 29% are singletons. Sequenced sample: blood. These receptors were obtained from an older woman in good health. Both conserved end residues are part of each CDR3. A D gene is named only where the DNA matches it firmly. Not all rows give a size; the values are once, few, many and, for expanded clones, a class.

V	D	size	J	length	DNA	CDR3
TRBV7-2	TRBD1	few	TRBJ2-2	14	TGTGCCAGCGCCGGGACAGGGGACACCGGGGAGCTGTTTTTT	CASAGTGDTGELFF
TRBV7-8	NA	NA	TRBJ1-6	15	TGTGCCAGCAGCTTACAAGACCTCTATTATTCACCCCTCCACTTT	CASSLQDLYYSPLHF
TRBV6-5	TRBD2	NA	TRBJ2-1	15	TGTGCCAGCAGTTACTCTGGCGGGGGGGCCCATGAGCAGTTCTTC	CASSYSGGGAHEQFF
TRBV7-2	TRBD1	NA	TRBJ2-4	14	TGTGCCAGCAGCCCGAGACAGGGGGTGGGCATTCAGTACTTC	CASSPRQGVGIQYF
TRBV7-9	NA	NA	TRBJ2-5	12	TGTGCCAGCGGTAGCCGGCAGGAGACCCAGTACTTC	CASGSRQETQYF
TRBV20-1	TRBD1	few	TRBJ1-2	14	TGCAGTGCTAGAGTAGGGGGCGCCGGGTATGGCTACACCTTC	CSARVGGAGYGYTF
TRBV7-8	TRBD1	NA	TRBJ1-1	14	TGTGCCAGCAGCCGACAGGGGCAGTACACTGAAGCTTTCTTT	CASSRQGQYTEAFF
TRBV4-2	NA	NA	TRBJ2-2	13	TGTGCCAGTACCAGGGGGAACACCGGGGAGCTGTTTTTT	CASTRGNTGELFF
TRBV6-2/TRBV6-3	TRBD1	few	TRBJ1-5	13	TGTGCCAGCAACCAACAGGGGGTTCAGCCCCAGCATTTT	CASNQQGVQPQHF
TRBV4-3	TRBD2	few	TRBJ2-7	15	TGCGCCAGCAGCCAACTAAGCGGGGCCACCTACGAGCAGTACTTC	CASSQLSGATYEQYF
TRBV5-6	TRBD1	few	TRBJ1-1	15	TGTGCCAGCAGCCTGAGAGGGACAGGGGCAGCTGAAGCTTTCTTT	CASSLRGTGAAEAFF
TRBV19	NA	NA	TRBJ2-5	14	TGTGCCAGTAGGACGACAGGAAACCAAGAGACCCAGTACTTC	CASRTTGNQETQYF
TRBV5-1	NA	NA	TRBJ2-1	16	TGCGCCAGCAGCTTGGCAGTCGCGCAGTCCTACAATGAGCAGTTCTTC	CASSLAVAQSYNEQFF
TRBV2	NA	few	TRBJ2-1	16	TGTGCCAGCATGGACGGATCAGCCGTCATCAACAATGAGCAGTTCTTC	CASMDGSAVINNEQFF
TRBV7-9	NA	few	TRBJ2-5	18	TGTGCCAGCAGCTCGCCGTCAGGGGAAGGGGGGACACAAGAGACCCAGTACTTC	CASSSPSGEGGTQETQYF
TRBV12-3/TRBV12-4	TRBD1	few	TRBJ2-6	14	TGTGCCAGCAGTTCAACGGACAGGCCGTCCGTCCTGACTTTC	CASSSTDRPSVLTF
TRBV18	TRBD1	few	TRBJ1-4	15	TGTGCCAGCTCAGCACAGGGGCCAACTAATGAAAAACTGTTTTTT	CASSAQGPTNEKLFF